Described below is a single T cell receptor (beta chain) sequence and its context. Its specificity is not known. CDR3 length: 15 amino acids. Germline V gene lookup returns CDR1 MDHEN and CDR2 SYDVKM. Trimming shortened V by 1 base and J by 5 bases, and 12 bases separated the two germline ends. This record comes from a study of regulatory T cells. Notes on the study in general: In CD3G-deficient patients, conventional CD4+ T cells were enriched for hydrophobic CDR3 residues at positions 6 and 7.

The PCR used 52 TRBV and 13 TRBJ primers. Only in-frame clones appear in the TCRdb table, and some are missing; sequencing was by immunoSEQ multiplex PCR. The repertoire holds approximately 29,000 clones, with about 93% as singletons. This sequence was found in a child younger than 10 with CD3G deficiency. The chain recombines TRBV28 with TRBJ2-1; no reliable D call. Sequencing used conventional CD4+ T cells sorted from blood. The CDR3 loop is CASSLFWGSHNEQFF. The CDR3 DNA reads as TGTGCCAGCAGTTTATTCTGGGGATCCCACAATGAGCAGTTCTTC.